The next 27 T cell receptor beta chains were all read from a single sample in a study of cytomegalovirus exposure and HLA in healthy donors. Researchers ran the PCR with 60 Vbeta and 13 Jbeta primers. Data came from immunoSEQ multiplex PCR; TCRdb stores just in-frame clones and leaves some out. The sample lists some 150,000 clones, roughly 80% occurring once. Sequencing was carried out using PBMCs. The source of these receptors is a female donor in good health and CMV-seronegative.

In regard to this clone: Other DNA sequences within the sample encode an identical CDR3. CDR3 DNA sequence: TGTGCCAGCAGTTATTTGGGACAGGGGAACTCACCCCTCCACTTT. It encodes CASSYLGQGNSPLHF. The rearrangement links TRBV6-5 to TRBJ1-6; the match to TRBD1 covers 10 bases. The V segment lost 3 bases and the J segment 10 bases; nucleotides outside the gene matches: 6. Per germline, CDR1 MNHEY and CDR2 SVGAGI. The CDR3 runs to 15 residues.

The chain has TRBV27 and TRBJ2-7, with D perhaps matching TRBD1 (5 bases). Trimming cost V 1 base and J 0 bases, with 10 bases left between them. Germline V gene data show CDR1 as MNHEY and CDR2 as SMNVEV (reference sequence). This CDR3 is 15 amino acids long. CDR3 amino acids: CASSLLQVASYEQYF. The CDR3 bases are TGTGCCAGCAGTTTATTACAGGTCGCCTCCTACGAGCAGTACTTC.

The genes are TRBV4-2 and TRBJ2-7; no reliable D call. V lost 2 bases, J lost 5 bases, and 10 bases lay in between. The CDR3 totals 13 residues. From germline, CDR1 is LGHNA and CDR2 YNFKEQ. CDR3 in amino acids: CASSQIEKNEQYF. As DNA, the CDR3 is TGTGCCAGCAGCCAAATTGAGAAGAACGAGCAGTACTTC.

This clone was counted only a few times. The chain recombines TRBV5-1 with TRBJ2-3; 16 bases are shared with TRBD2. CDR3 size: 17 residues. With 5 bases clipped from V and 6 bases from J, the junction kept 9 bases outside the gene matches. CDR1 is SGHRS, CDR2 YFSETQ, per germline. The CDR3 nucleotides are TGCGCCAGCAGGTCCGGGACTAGCGGGGGGGCAGGGGATACGCAGTATTTT. This translates into CASRSGTSGGAGDTQYF.

This clone was observed a few times. The chain links TRBV2 to TRBJ2-7, with 9 bases fitting TRBD2. Looked up from germline, CDR1 is SNHLY and CDR2 is FYNNEI. The CDR3 consists of 16 residues. V dropped 6 bases and J dropped 0; count of bases not matched to a gene: 9. The CDR3, as DNA: TGTGCCAGCAGCGCCCCCACTAGCGGGTTCTCCTACGAGCAGTACTTC. Its translation: CASSAPTSGFSYEQYF.

This sequence joins TRBV27 and TRBJ2-7; the D gene is possibly TRBD1 (6 bases). Trimming stripped 6 bases from V and 2 bases from J, with 14 bases between. Germline loops: CDR1 MNHEY, CDR2 SMNVEV (reference sequence). This CDR3 is built from 14 residues. As DNA, the CDR3 is TGTGCCAGCAGCCCCACGACAGGACCCTACGAGCAGTACTTC. It is translated as CASSPTTGPYEQYF.

The gene calls are TRBV7-2 and TRBJ2-1, with D tentatively TRBD2 (6 bases). In germline, CDR1 is SGHTA, CDR2 FQGNSA. With 4 bases removed from V and 5 bases from J, the gap between germline ends came to 15 bases. The CDR3 length is 15 residues. CDR3 region: CASSSASGTDNEQFF. In DNA, the CDR3 is TGTGCCAGCAGCTCGGCGTCCGGGACTGACAATGAGCAGTTCTTC.

The rearrangement joins TRBV2 to TRBJ1-4; D not certain. The germline gives CDR1 SNHLY, CDR2 FYNNEI. The germline V and J ends were trimmed by 0 bases and 0 bases, with 14 bases remaining between them. This CDR3 has 18 residues. This CDR3 is CASSEALGDVATNEKLFF. The CDR3 DNA reads as TGTGCCAGCAGTGAAGCGCTAGGCGACGTTGCAACTAATGAAAAACTGTTTTTT.

The chain employs TRBV5-6 and TRBJ2-1; D might be TRBD2 (7 bases). The length of the CDR3 is 16 residues. The germline V and J ends were trimmed by 4 bases and 2 bases, with 16 bases remaining between them. Per the germline V gene, CDR1 is SGHDT and CDR2 is YYEEEE. CDR3 coding DNA: TGTGCCAGCAGCCTTTTCCCGGGGGGCACCTACAATGAGCAGTTCTTC. Its translation is CASSLFPGGTYNEQFF. The whole variable domain, remainder taken from reference TRBV5-6 and TRBJ2-1, is DAGVTQSPTHLIKTRGQQVTLRCSPKSGHDTVSWYQQALGQGPQFIFQYYEEEERQRGNFPDRFSGHQFPNYSSELNVNALLLGDSALYLCASSLFPGGTYNEQFFGPGTRLTVL.

The chain has TRBV7-3 and TRBJ2-3, with 7 bases fitting TRBD2. This CDR3 comprises 15 residues. Germline V lookup: CDR1 SGHTA, CDR2 FQGTGA. Trimming at V came to 1 base and at J to 4 bases, leaving 5 bases not matched to a gene. CDR3 DNA sequence: TGTGCCAGCAGCTTAAACGGACTAGAAGCAGATACGCAGTATTTT. This sequence encodes CASSLNGLEADTQYF.

CDR3 sequence reads: CASRRSGGTYEQYF. In DNA form, the CDR3 reads TGTGCCAGCAGGAGAAGCGGGGGGACCTACGAGCAGTACTTC. The chain links TRBV28 to TRBJ2-7; the match to TRBD2 covers 9 bases. The CDR3 has 14 amino acids. Germline V gene sequence: CDR1 MDHEN, CDR2 SYDVKM. V trimming: 6 bases; J trimming: 2 bases; junction bases outside the gene matches: 5.

There are a few counts of this clone. A junction boundary mismatches the germline segment, possibly from a read error. The rearrangement uses TRBV7-9 and TRBJ2-1; TRBD2 aligns across 7 bases. The length of the CDR3 is 16 residues. Germline V gene sequence: CDR1 SEHNR, CDR2 FQNEAQ (reference sequence). CDR3 amino acids: CSSSPLGGSSYNEQFF. The CDR3 DNA reads as TGTTCCAGCAGCCCGCTGGGCGGGAGCTCCTACAATGAGCAGTTCTTC. Drawing the rest from reference TRBV7-9 and TRBJ2-1, the complete variable domain is DTGVSQNPRHKITKRGQNVTFRCDPISEHNRLYWYRQTLGQGPEFLTYFQNEAQLEKSRLLSDRFSAERPKGSFSTLEIQRTEQGDSAMYLCSSSPLGGSSYNEQFFGPGTRLTVL.

The chain is built from TRBV30 and TRBJ1-5; D might be TRBD1 (5 bases). Germline CDR1 reads GTSNPN; CDR2 reads SVGIG (reference sequence). V lost 0 bases and J lost 6, with 15 bases in between. The CDR3 length is 15 residues. The CDR3 DNA sequence: TGTGCCTGGAGTGTATCGTTTGGTGGGGCTCAGCCCCAGCATTTT. Encoded protein: CAWSVSFGGAQPQHF. Looking up the rest from reference TRBV30 and TRBJ1-5 gives the full variable domain: SQTIHQWPATLVQPVGSPLSLECTVEGTSNPNLYWYRQAAGRGLQLLFYSVGIGQISSEVPQNLSASRPQDRQFILSSKKLLLSDSGFYLCAWSVSFGGAQPQHFGDGTRLSIL.

V and J are TRBV9 and TRBJ1-2; D gene uncertain. Deletions cut 4 bases from V and 5 bases from J, with 15 bases between. The germline CDR1 and CDR2 sequences are SGDLS and YYNGEE. The CDR3 runs 14 residues. CDR3 nucleotide sequence: TGTGCCAGCAGCCTCCGCGGCAGCGTATATGGCTACACCTTC. Amino acids: CASSLRGSVYGYTF.

The chain is built from TRBV5-1 and TRBJ1-6; D is perhaps TRBD1 (6 bases). The germline CDR1 and CDR2 sequences are SGHRS and YFSETQ. V lost 0 bases, J lost 8 bases, and 12 bases lay in between. This CDR3 spans 15 amino acids. The CDR3 coding sequence is TGCGCCAGCAGCTTGGCCACCAGGGGTGATTCACCCCTCCACTTT. Translated: CASSLATRGDSPLHF.

The chain employs TRBV5-1 and TRBJ2-2; TRBD2 matches at 9 bases. Germline CDR1 is SGHRS and CDR2 is YFSETQ. There are 14 residues in the CDR3. The ends lost 2 bases at V and 7 bases at J; junction bases unmatched: 3. In DNA form, the CDR3 reads TGCGCCAGCAGCTTAGCGGGGGGAGTCGGGGAGCTGTTTTTT. This codes for CASSLAGGVGELFF.

V is TRBV7-8 and J is TRBJ2-7, with 8 bases identical to TRBD2. Looked up from germline, CDR1 is SGHVS and CDR2 is FQNEAQ. The CDR3 consists of 20 residues. Trimming removed 4 bases from V and 0 bases from J; junction bases left unmatched: 20. In DNA, the CDR3 is TGTGCCAGCAGCTCGGGGCTGGCGGGAGGCCCAAAGATAGCCTCCTACGAGCAGTACTTC. Translation gives CASSSGLAGGPKIASYEQYF.

The V and J genes are TRBV7-9 and TRBJ1-5, with TRBD1 matching over 9 bases. Germline CDR1 reads SEHNR; CDR2 reads FQNEAQ (reference sequence). This CDR3 is 15 amino acids long. V shed 6 bases, J shed 3 bases, and the junction held 6 bases outside the gene matches. CDR3 protein: CASSLDRGANQPQHF. CDR3 DNA: TGTGCCAGCAGTTTGGACAGGGGTGCCAATCAGCCCCAGCATTTT.

Here the CDR3 reads CASSFDRGGTEAFF. CDR3 nucleotides: TGTGCCAGCAGCTTTGACAGGGGGGGCACTGAAGCTTTCTTT. V gene TRBV7-6 combines with J gene TRBJ1-1, with TRBD1 matching 9 bases. The CDR3 is made up of 14 amino acids. J lost 4 bases, V lost 3 bases, and 3 bases had no gene match. Germline values: CDR1 SGHVS, CDR2 FNYEAQ.

The V call is TRBV19, the J call TRBJ2-2; D perhaps matches TRBD2 (6 bases). Germline values: CDR1 LNHDA, CDR2 SQIVND (reference sequence). Trimming left V 5 bases short and J 3 bases short, with 16 bases between. This CDR3 is built from 16 residues. CDR3 residues: CASSVKEGLDTGELFF. DNA of the CDR3: TGTGCCAGTAGTGTGAAGGAGGGCCTCGACACCGGGGAGCTGTTTTTT. The whole variable domain, filled in from reference TRBV19 and TRBJ2-2, reads DGGITQSPKYLFRKEGQNVTLSCEQNLNHDAMYWYRQDPGQGLRLIYYSQIVNDFQKGDIAEGYSVSREKKESFPLTVTSAQKNPTAFYLCASSVKEGLDTGELFFGEGSRLTVL.

The genes are TRBV27 and TRBJ1-1; D uncertain. CDR1 and CDR2 from the germline V gene are MNHEY and SMNVEV (reference sequence). The CDR3 covers 15 residues. V gave up 7 bases and J gave up 0 bases, with 15 bases separating them. CDR3 sequence (DNA): TGTGCCAGCAATCTAAGCCCTACGGTGAACACTGAAGCTTTCTTT. This gives the protein CASNLSPTVNTEAFF.

CDR3 nucleotide sequence: TGTGCCAGCAGCCACCGAGCACCGGGACAGGGGGCCTACGAGCAGTACTTC. Protein product: CASSHRAPGQGAYEQYF. V and J are TRBV7-2 and TRBJ2-7, with TRBD1 identical over 11 bases. V lost 5 bases, J lost 2 bases, and 11 bases stayed unmatched. Per germline, CDR1 SGHTA and CDR2 FQGNSA. CDR3 length: 17 residues. The full variable domain, rest sourced from reference TRBV7-2 and TRBJ2-7, is GAGVSQSPSNKVTEKGKDVELRCDPISGHTALYWYRQSLGQGLEFLIYFQGNSAPDKSGLPSDRFSAERTGGSVSTLTIQRTQQEDSAVYLCASSHRAPGQGAYEQYFGPGTRLTVT.

The chain has TRBV6-4 and TRBJ2-3; D possibly corresponds to TRBD1 (6 bases). The CDR3 contains 14 residues. Germline V gene sequence: CDR1 MRHNA, CDR2 SNTAGT. Trimming left V 3 bases short and J 4 bases short, with 11 bases between. The CDR3 is CASSEGKGADTQYF. The CDR3 DNA follows: TGTGCCAGCAGTGAGGGAAAGGGGGCAGATACGCAGTATTTT.

J is TRBJ2-3 and V is TRBV11-2; 9 nucleotides agree with TRBD1. Per germline, CDR1 SGHAT and CDR2 FQNNGV. J lost 2 bases, V lost 3 bases, and 9 bases had no gene match. The CDR3 runs 17 residues. The CDR3 DNA follows: TGTGCCAGCAGCTTGACCGGGACAGGGATACCCACAGATACGCAGTATTTT. This sequence encodes CASSLTGTGIPTDTQYF.

The genes are TRBV7-6 and TRBJ2-7; D unclear. From germline, CDR1 is SGHVS and CDR2 FNYEAQ. This CDR3 is 17 amino acids long. Trimming stripped 5 bases from V and 0 bases from J, with 20 bases between. The CDR3 nucleotides are TGTGCCAGCAGCCTAAATTCAGGAACCGCGTCCTCCTACGAGCAGTACTTC. Translation: CASSLNSGTASSYEQYF.

Notes on this clone: A read error may produce the germline difference seen at one junction end. The V gene is TRBV7-9, the J gene TRBJ2-3; 8 nucleotides align to TRBD1. This CDR3 spans 17 amino acids. Germline loops: CDR1 SEHNR, CDR2 FQNEAQ (reference sequence). Here the CDR3 reads CSSSKWTGRVSADTQYF. The CDR3 DNA follows: TGTTCCAGCAGCAAGTGGACAGGGAGAGTTAGTGCAGATACGCAGTATTTT.

The chain couples TRBV4-2 to TRBJ2-3, with 8 bases fitting TRBD2. The V and J ends lost 3 bases and 3 bases, in that order; junction bases with no gene match: 8. The CDR3 sequence is 16 residues long. Germline values: CDR1 LGHNA, CDR2 YNFKEQ. The CDR3 is CASSQKRESATDTQYF. CDR3 sequence (DNA): TGTGCCAGCAGCCAGAAGCGGGAGTCGGCTACAGATACGCAGTATTTT.